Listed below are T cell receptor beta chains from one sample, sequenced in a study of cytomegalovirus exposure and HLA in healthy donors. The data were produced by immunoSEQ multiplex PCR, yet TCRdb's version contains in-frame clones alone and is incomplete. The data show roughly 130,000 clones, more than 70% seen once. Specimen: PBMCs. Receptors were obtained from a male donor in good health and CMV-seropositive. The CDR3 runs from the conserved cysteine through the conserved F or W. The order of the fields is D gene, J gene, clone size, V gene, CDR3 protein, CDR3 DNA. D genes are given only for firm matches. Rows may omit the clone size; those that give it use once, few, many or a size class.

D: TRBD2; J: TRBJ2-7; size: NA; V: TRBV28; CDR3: CASSQTSGNHYEQYF; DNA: TGTGCCAGCAGTCAGACTAGCGGGAACCACTACGAGCAGTACTTC
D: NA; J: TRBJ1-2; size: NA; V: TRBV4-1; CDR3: CASSQEQGYGGHTF; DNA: TGCGCCAGCAGCCAAGAACAGGGTTATGGTGGCCACACCTTC
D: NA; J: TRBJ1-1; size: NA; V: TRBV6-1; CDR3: CASSESSRVGAFF; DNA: TGTGCCAGCAGTGAGTCCTCGAGGGTTGGAGCTTTCTTT
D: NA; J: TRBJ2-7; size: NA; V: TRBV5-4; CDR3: CASSEDYSYEQYF; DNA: TGTGCCAGCAGCGAGGACTATTCCTACGAGCAGTACTTC
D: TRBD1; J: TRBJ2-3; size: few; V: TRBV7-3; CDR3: CASSRASGQGPDTQYF; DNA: TGTGCCAGCAGCCGGGCATCGGGACAGGGGCCAGATACGCAGTATTTT
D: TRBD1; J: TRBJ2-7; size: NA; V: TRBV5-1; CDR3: CASSLGDDRGGEQYF; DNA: TGCGCCAGCAGCTTGGGCGATGACAGGGGAGGCGAGCAGTACTTC
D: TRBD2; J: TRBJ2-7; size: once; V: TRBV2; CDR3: CASSELAIAGFYEQYF; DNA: TGTGCCAGCAGTGAACTGGCTATAGCGGGGTTCTACGAGCAGTACTTC
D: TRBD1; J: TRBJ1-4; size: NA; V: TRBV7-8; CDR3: CASSFGVTGANEKLFF; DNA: TGTGCCAGCAGCTTTGGAGTGACAGGGGCTAATGAAAAACTGTTTTTT
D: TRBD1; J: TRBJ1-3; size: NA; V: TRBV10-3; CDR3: CAISEPTGEGNTIYF; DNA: TGTGCCATCAGTGAGCCGACAGGGGAGGGAAACACCATATATTTT
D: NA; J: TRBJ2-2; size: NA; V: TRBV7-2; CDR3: CASSLGGQSGELFF; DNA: TGTGCCAGCAGCCTGGGGGGACAGTCCGGGGAGCTGTTTTTT
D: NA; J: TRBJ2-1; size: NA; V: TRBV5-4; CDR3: CASSPQGLTVNEQFF; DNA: TGTGCCAGCAGCCCACAGGGTTTAACGGTCAATGAGCAGTTCTTC
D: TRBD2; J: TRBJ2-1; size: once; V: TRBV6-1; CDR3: CASKGLANNNEQFF; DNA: TGTGCCAGCAAAGGACTAGCAAATAACAATGAGCAGTTCTTC
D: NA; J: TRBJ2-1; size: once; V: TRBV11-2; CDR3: CASSLGGREQFF; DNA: TGTGCCAGCAGCTTAGGAGGGCGTGAGCAGTTCTTC
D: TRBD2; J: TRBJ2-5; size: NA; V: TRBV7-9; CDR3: CASSLKPSGGAAQYF; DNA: TGTGCCAGCAGCTTGAAGCCTAGCGGGGGGGCGGCCCAGTACTTC
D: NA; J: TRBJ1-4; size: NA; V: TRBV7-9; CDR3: CASRPQGVNEKLFF; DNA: TGTGCCAGCAGGCCCCAAGGGGTTAATGAAAAACTGTTTTTT
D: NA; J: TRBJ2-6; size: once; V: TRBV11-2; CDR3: CASSSFSGANVLTF; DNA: TGTGCCAGCAGCTCATTTTCTGGGGCCAACGTCCTGACTTTC
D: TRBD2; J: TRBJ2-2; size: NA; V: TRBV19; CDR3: CASRPSGSRTGELFF; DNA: TGTGCCAGTAGACCTAGCGGGAGTCGCACCGGGGAGCTGTTTTTT